Sequencing of this TCR beta chain was carried out in a study of glioma-infiltrating T cells after dendritic cell vaccination. The table came from immunoSEQ multiplex PCR; TCRdb's copy has only in-frame clones and leaves some out. The sample includes tens of thousands of clones, 85% to 90% of them seen just once. The germline V and J ends were trimmed by 7 bases and 4 bases, with 13 bases remaining between them. Germline CDR1 is SNHLY and CDR2 is FYNNEI. CDR3 length equals 14 residues. The chain recombines TRBV2 with TRBJ2-2; D remains ambiguous. The source material was blood, sampled before dendritic cell vaccination. The source of this sequence is a human donor with glioblastoma. The chain's CDR3 is CASTWLVGTGELFF. The CDR3 DNA reads as TGTGCCAGCACCTGGCTAGTGGGCACCGGGGAGCTGTTTTTT.